This TCR beta chain was captured in a study of neurological immune-mediated disorders. As to time point: technical triplicate 2. This clonotype has ten or more counts. MiXCR, run by TCRdb on the 5' RACE reads, gives a single entry per CDR3 protein. The sample has more than 55,000 distinct CDR3 sequences; nearly 25% are singletons. The origin of this receptor is a man aged 55 to 70 with HTLV-1-associated myelopathy (HAM/TSP). Sequencing input: PBMCs.

The CDR3 DNA reads as TGCAGTGCTAGAGGGCCTAGCGGTTACGAGCAGTACTTC. Residues: CSARGPSGYEQYF. The V call is TRBV20-1, the J call TRBJ2-7; 7 bases map to TRBD2. The CDR3 length is 13 residues. V lost 1 base, J lost 4 bases, and 4 bases stayed unmatched. Germline V gene data show CDR1 as DFQATT and CDR2 as SNEGSKA (reference sequence).